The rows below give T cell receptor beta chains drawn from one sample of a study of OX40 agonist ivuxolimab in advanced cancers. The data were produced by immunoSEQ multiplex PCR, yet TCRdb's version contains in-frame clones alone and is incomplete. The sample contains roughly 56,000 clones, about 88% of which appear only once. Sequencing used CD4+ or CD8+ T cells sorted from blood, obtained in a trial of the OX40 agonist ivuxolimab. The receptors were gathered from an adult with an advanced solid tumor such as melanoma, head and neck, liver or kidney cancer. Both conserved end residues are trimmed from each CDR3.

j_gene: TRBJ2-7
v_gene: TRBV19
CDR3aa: ASGIGGYEQY

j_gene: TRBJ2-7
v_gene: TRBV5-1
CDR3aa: ASRADPSYEQY

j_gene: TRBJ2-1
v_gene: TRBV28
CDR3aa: ASEYGSSSYNEQF

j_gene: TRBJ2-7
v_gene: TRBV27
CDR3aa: ASRTLAGALVHEQY

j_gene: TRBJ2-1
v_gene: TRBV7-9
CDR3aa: ASSLVPDNEQF

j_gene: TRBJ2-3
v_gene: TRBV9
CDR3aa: ASSVAGGEWTDTQY

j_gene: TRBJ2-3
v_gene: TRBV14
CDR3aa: ASSQVPGGTDTQY

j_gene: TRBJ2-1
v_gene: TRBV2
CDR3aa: ASKVDRGLGYEQF

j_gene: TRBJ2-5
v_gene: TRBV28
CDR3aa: ASSFARGETQY

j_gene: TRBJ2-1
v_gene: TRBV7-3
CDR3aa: ASSTLAVPLNEQF

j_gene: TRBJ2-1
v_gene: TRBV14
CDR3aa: ASSQDSVGVFLDEQF

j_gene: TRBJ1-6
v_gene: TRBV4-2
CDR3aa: ASSQLPPVVPLLGRYSPLH

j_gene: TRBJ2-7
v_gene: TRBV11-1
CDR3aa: ASSIKGAYSSYEQY

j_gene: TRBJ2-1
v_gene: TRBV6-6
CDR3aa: ASRWEGGYNEQF

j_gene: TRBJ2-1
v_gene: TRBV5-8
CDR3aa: ASSLLSAWNEQF

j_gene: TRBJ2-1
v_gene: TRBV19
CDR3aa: ASSPASPNEQF

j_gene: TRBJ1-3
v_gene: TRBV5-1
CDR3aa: ASSYNENTIY

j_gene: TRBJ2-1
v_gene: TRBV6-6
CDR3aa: ASTAGNEQF

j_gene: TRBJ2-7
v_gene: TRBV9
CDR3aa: ASSATGAEQY

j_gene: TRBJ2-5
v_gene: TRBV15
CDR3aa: ATSGRGKPQGWGQETQY

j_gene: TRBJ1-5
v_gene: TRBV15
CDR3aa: ATSRGVGDYSNQPQH

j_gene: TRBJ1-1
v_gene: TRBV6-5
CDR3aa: ASSYGQGLAEAF

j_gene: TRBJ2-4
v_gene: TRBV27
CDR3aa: ASSFLNIQY

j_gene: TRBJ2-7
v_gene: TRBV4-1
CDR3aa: ASSQSTAGAIYEQY

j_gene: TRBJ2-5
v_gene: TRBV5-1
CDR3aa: ASSLLGLLETQY

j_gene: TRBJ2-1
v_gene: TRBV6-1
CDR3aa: ASSDPGSRYNEQF

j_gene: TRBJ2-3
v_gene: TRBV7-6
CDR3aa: ASSFEREGPHTDTQY

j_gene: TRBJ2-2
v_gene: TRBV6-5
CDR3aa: ASSHARELF

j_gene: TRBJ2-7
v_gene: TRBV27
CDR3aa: ASGSTGSYEQY